The following is a T cell receptor beta chain sequence with its context. This CDR3 is built from 16 residues. Trimming cost V 2 bases and J 2 bases, with 13 bases left between them. CDR1 MGHRA and CDR2 YSYEKL come from the germline V gene. This sample is part of a study of blood T cell repertoires in COVID-19. Study information: There were acute and convalescent COVID-19 samples, and they came from the United States, Italy and Spain. PBMCs, B-cell-depleted T cells, or T cells provided the cDNA or gDNA that made up the material.

Sequencing was performed with immunoSEQ multiplex PCR; in TCRdb, only in-frame clones are kept and a portion is missing. The table has over 250,000 clones, about 85% seen once; the top ten hold roughly 3.9%. Source material: peripheral blood. The V call is TRBV4-1, the J call TRBJ2-1; D perhaps matches TRBD2 (5 bases). This receptor was identified in a man aged 55 to 69 who had recovered from COVID-19. The CDR3 spells CASSQRPELAYNEQFF. The CDR3 DNA sequence: TGCGCCAGCAGCCAACGGCCAGAACTAGCCTACAATGAGCAGTTCTTC.